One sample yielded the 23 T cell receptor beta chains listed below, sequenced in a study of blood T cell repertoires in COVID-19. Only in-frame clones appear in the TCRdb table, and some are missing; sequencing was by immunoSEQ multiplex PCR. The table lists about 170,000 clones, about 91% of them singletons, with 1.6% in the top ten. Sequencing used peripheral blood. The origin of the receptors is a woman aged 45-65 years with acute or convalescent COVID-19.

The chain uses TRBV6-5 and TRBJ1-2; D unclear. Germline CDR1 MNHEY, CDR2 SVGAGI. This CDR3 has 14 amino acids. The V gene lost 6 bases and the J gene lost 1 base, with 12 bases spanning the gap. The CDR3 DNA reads TGTGCCAGCAGGCTTCTGGGAGATAACTATGGCTACACCTTC. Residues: CASRLLGDNYGYTF.

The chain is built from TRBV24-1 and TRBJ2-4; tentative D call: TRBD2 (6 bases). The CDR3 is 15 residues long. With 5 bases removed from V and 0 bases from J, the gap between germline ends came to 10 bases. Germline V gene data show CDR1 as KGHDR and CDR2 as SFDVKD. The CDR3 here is CATSAGDLAKNIQYF. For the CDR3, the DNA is TGTGCCACCAGTGCGGGGGATCTAGCCAAAAACATTCAGTACTTC.

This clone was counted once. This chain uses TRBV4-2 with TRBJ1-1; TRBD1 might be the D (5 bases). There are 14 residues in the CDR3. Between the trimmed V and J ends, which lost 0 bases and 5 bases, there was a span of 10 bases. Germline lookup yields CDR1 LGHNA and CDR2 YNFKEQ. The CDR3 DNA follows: TGTGCCAGCAGCCAAGAAGGGGCCGGGACTGAAGCTTTCTTT. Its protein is CASSQEGAGTEAFF.

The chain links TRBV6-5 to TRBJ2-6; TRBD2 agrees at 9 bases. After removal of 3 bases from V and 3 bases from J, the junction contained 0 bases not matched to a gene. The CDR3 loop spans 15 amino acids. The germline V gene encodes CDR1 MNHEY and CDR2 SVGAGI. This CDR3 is CASSYSGGGANVLTF. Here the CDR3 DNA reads TGTGCCAGCAGTTATAGCGGGGGTGGGGCCAACGTCCTGACTTTC.

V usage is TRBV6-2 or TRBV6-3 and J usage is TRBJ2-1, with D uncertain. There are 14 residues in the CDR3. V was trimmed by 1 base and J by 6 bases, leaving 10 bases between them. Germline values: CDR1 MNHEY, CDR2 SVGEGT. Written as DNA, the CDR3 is TGTGCCAGCAGTTACTGGTCCCCAGGCAATGAGCAGTTCTTC. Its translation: CASSYWSPGNEQFF.

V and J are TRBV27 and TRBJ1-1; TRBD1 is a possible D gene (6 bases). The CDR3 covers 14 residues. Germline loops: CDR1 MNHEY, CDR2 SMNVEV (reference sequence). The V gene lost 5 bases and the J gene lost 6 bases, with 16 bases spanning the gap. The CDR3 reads CASSPRQVVSEAFF. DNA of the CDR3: TGTGCCAGCAGTCCAAGACAGGTTGTCTCTGAAGCTTTCTTT.

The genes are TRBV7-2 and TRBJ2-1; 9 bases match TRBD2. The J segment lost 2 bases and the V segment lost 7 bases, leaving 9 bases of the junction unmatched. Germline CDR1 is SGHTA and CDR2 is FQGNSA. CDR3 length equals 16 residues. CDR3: CASTLSGGDAYNEQFF. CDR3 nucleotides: TGTGCCAGCACCCTTAGCGGGGGAGACGCCTACAATGAGCAGTTCTTC.

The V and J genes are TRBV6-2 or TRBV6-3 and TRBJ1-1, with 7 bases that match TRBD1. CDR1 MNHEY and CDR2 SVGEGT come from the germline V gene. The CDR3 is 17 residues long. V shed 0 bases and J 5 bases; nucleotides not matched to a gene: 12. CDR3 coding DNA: TGTGCCAGCAGTTACTCCGCTTTACAGGGGCTGGGGACTGAAGCTTTCTTT. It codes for CASSYSALQGLGTEAFF.

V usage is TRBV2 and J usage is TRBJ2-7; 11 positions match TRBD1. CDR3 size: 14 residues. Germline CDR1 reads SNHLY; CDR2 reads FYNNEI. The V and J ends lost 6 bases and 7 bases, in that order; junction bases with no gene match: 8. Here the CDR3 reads CASSEGQGVREQYF. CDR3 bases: TGTGCCAGCAGCGAGGGACAGGGGGTGAGAGAGCAGTACTTC.

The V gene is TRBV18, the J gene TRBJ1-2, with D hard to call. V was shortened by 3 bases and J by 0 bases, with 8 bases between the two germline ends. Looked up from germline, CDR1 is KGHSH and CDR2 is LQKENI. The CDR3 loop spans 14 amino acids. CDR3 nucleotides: TGTGCCAGCTCACCCGCAGGCCCTAACTATGGCTACACCTTC. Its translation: CASSPAGPNYGYTF.

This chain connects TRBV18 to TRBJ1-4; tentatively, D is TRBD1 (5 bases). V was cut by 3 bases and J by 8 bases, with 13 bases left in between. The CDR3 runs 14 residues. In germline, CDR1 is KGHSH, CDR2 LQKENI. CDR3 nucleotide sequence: TGTGCCAGCTCACCTCGCAGGGTAGACGAAAAACTGTTTTTT. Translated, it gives CASSPRRVDEKLFF.

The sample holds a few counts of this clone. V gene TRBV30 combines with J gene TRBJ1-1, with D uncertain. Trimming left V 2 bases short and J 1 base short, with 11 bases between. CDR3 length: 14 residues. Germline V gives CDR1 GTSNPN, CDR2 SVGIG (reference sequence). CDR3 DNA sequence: TGTGCCTGGAGTCCCGGGTTACAGAACACTGAAGCTTTCTTT. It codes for CAWSPGLQNTEAFF.

CDR3 region: CASSVWGTSGSDEQFF. CDR3 sequence (DNA): TGTGCCAGCAGCGTCTGGGGGACTAGCGGGAGCGATGAGCAGTTCTTC. The V call is TRBV9, the J call TRBJ2-1; 14 bases match TRBD2. The CDR3 length is 16 residues. The germline gives CDR1 SGDLS, CDR2 YYNGEE. V trimming: 2 bases; J trimming: 8 bases; junction bases outside the gene matches: 6.

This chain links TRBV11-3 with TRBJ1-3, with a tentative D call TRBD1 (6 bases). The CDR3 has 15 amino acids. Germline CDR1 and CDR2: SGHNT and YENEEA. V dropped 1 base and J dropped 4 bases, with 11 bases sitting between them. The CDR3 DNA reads TGTGCCAGCAGCTTAGTCAGGGGCGCCGGAAACACCATATATTTT. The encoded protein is CASSLVRGAGNTIYF.

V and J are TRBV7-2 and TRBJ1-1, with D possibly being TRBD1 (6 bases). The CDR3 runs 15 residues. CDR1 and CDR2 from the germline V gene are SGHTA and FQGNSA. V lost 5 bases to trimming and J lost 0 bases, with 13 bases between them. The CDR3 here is CASSAQGTVNTEAFF. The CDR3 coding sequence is TGTGCCAGCAGCGCACAGGGTACCGTGAACACTGAAGCTTTCTTT.

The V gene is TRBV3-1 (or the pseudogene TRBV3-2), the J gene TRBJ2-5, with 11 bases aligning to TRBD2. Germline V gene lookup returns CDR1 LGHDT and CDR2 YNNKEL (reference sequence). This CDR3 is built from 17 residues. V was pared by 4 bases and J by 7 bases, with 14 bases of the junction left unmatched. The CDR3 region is CASSRGSLAGGPGTQYF. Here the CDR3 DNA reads TGTGCCAGCAGCCGCGGTTCCCTAGCGGGGGGCCCTGGGACCCAGTACTTC.

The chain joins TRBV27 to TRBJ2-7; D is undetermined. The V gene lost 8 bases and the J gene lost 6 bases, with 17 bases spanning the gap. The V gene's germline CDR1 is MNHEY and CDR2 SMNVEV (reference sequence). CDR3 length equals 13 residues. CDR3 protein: CASRFYSGGEQYF. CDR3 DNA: TGTGCCAGCCGATTTTACTCCGGTGGCGAGCAGTACTTC.

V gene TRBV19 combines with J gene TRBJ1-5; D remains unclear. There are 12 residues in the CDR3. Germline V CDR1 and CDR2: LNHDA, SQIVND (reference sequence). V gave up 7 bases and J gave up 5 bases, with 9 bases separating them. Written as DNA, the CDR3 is TGTGCCAGTAATGAGGGATATCAGCCCCAGCATTTT. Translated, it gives CASNEGYQPQHF.

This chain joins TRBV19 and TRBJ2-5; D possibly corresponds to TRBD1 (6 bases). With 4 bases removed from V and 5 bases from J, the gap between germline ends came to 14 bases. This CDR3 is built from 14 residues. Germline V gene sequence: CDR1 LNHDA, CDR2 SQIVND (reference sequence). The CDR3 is CASSTVWQGETQYF. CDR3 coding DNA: TGTGCCAGTAGTACCGTGTGGCAGGGGGAGACCCAGTACTTC.

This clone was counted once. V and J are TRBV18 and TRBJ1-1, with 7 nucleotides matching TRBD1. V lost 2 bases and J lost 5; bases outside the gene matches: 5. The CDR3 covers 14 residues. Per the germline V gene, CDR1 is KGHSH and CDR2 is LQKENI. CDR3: CASSPDRAWTEAFF. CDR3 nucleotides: TGTGCCAGCTCACCAGACAGGGCGTGGACTGAAGCTTTCTTT.

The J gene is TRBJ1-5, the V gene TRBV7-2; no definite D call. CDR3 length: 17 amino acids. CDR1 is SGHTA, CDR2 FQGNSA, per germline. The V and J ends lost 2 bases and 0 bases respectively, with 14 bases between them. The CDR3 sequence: CASSLFSPGYSNQPQHF. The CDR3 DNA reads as TGTGCCAGCAGCTTATTTTCACCGGGGTATAGCAATCAGCCCCAGCATTTT.

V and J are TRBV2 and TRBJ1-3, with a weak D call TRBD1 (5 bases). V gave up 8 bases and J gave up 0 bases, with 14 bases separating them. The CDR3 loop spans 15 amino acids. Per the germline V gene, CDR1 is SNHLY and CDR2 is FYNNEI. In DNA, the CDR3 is TGTGCCAGCCGGGCAGGGCTCGTCTCTGGAAACACCATATATTTT. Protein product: CASRAGLVSGNTIYF.

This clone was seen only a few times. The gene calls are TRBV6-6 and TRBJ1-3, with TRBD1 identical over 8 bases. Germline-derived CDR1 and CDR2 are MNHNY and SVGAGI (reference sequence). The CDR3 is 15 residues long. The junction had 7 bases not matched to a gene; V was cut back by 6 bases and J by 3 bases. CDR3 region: CASRRSGGNGNTIYF. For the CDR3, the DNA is TGTGCCAGCAGAAGGTCAGGGGGCAATGGAAACACCATATATTTT.